This T cell receptor (beta chain) was found in a study of tumor and adjacent non-tumor tissue in lung cancer. Unmatched junction bases numbered 14, after V lost 7 bases and J lost 6 bases. Germline V gene lookup returns CDR1 MNHEY and CDR2 SVGAGI. CDR3 size: 16 residues. The library came from three nested PCR rounds adapted from ARM-PCR protocols. Using its own MiXCR run on the multiplex PCR reads, TCRdb lists one record per CDR3 protein. The sample shows roughly 76,000 distinct CDR3 sequences, around 70% of them seen only once. No cell sorting was done before RNA was extracted from the tissue. This clonotype was observed many times.

The V call is TRBV6-5, the J call TRBJ2-7, with 11 positions matching TRBD2. This TCR came from a woman aged 70-85 years with non-small cell lung cancer. The specimen was lung tumor tissue. CDR3 sequence: CASTVGALAGAGEQYF. The CDR3 nucleotides read TGTGCCAGCACGGTAGGGGCACTAGCGGGAGCCGGCGAGCAGTACTTC.